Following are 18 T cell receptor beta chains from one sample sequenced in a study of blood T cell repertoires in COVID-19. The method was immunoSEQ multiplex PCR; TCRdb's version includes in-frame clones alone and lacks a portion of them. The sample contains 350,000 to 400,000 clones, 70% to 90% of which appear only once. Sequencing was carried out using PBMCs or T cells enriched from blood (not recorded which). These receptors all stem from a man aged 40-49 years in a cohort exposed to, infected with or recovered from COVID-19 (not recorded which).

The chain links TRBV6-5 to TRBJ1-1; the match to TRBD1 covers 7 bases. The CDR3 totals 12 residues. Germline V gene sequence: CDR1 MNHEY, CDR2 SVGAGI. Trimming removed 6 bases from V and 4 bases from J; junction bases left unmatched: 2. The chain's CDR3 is CASRAGGTEAFF. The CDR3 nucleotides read TGTGCCAGCAGGGCAGGGGGCACTGAAGCTTTCTTT.

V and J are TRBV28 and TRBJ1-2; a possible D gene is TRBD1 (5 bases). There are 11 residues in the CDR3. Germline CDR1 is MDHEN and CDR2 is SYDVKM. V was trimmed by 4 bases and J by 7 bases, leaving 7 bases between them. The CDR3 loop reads CASSSRAGYTF. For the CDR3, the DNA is TGTGCCAGCAGTTCCAGGGCTGGCTACACCTTC.

CDR3 bases: TGTGCCAGTAGTCAAGACAGCTTCAATCAGCCCCAGCATTTT. Translated: CASSQDSFNQPQHF. The chain joins TRBV19 to TRBJ1-5; the D gene is possibly TRBD1 (5 bases). Trimming took 5 bases from V and 3 from J, leaving 11 bases between them. Germline-derived CDR1 and CDR2 are LNHDA and SQIVND (reference sequence). This CDR3 is built from 14 residues.

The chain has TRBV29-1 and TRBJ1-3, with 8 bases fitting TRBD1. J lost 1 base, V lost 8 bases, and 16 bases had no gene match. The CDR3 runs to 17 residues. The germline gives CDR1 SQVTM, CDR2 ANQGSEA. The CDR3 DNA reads TGCAGCCCCAGGGGGCGTGAATTTTTTGAGTCTGGAAACACCATATATTTT. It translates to CSPRGREFFESGNTIYF.

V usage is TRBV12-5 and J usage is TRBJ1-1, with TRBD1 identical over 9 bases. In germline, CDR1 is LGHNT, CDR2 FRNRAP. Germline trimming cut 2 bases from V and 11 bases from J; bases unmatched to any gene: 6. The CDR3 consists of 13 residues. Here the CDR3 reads CASGLLDRGLAFF. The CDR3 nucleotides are TGTGCTAGTGGTTTGTTGGACAGGGGTTTGGCTTTCTTT.

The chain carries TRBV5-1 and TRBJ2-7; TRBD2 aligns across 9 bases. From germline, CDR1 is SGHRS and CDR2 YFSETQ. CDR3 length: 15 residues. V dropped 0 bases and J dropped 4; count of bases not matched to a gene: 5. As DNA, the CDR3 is TGCGCCAGCAGCTTGGGGGTAGCGGGAGATTACGAGCAGTACTTC. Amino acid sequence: CASSLGVAGDYEQYF.

CDR3 sequence reads: CASSQERRGYTF. The CDR3 DNA reads as TGTGCCAGCAGCCAAGAGAGGAGAGGCTACACCTTC. The chain carries TRBV3-1 (or the pseudogene TRBV3-2) and TRBJ1-2; D gene ambiguous. Germline V CDR1 and CDR2: LGHDT, YNNKEL (reference sequence). The CDR3 has 12 amino acids. Trimming shortened V by 0 bases and J by 8 bases, and 7 bases separated the two germline ends.

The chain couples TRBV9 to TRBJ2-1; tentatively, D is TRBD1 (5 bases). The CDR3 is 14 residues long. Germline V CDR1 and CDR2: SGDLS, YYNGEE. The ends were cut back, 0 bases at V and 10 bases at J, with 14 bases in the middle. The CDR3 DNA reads TGTGCCAGCAGCGTAGCCTCAGGGCCTGCGGAGCAGTTCTTC. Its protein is CASSVASGPAEQFF.

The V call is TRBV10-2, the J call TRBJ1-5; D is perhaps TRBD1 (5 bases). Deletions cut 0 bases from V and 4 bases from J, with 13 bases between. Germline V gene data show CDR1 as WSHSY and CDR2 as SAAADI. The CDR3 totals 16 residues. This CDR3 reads CASSESMGGVNQPQHF. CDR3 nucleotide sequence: TGCGCCAGCAGTGAGTCGATGGGGGGGGTTAATCAGCCCCAGCATTTT.

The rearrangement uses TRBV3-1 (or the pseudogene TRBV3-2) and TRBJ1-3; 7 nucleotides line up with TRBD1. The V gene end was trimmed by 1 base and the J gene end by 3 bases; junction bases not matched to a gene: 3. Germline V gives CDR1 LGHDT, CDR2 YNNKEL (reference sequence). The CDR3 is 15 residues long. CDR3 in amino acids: CASSQGQGGGNTIYF. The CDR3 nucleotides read TGTGCCAGCAGCCAAGGGCAGGGGGGTGGAAACACCATATATTTT.

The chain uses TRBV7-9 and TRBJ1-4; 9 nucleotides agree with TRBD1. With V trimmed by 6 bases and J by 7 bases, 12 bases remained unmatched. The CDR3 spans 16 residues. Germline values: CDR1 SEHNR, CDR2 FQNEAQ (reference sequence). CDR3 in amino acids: CASSQWPGQGSEKLFF. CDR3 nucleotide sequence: TGTGCCAGCAGTCAATGGCCGGGACAGGGTAGTGAAAAACTGTTTTTT.

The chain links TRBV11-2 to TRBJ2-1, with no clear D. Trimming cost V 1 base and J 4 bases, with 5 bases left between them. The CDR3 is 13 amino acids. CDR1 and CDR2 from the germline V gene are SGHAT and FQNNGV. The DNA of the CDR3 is TGTGCCAGCAGCTTAGGGGCATACAATGAGCAGTTCTTC. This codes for CASSLGAYNEQFF.

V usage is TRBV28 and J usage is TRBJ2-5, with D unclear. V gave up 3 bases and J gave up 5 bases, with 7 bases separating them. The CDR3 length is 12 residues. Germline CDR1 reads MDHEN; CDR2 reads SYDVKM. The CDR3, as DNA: TGTGCCAGCAGTTTGAGGTGGGAGACCCAGTACTTC. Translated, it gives CASSLRWETQYF.

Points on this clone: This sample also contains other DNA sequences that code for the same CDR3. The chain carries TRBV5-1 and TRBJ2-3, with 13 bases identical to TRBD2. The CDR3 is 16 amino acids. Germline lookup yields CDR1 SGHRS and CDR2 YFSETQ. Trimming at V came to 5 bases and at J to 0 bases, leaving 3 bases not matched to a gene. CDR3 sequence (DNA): TGCGCCAGCAGTCCGGGACTAGCGGGAAGCACAGATACGCAGTATTTT. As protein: CASSPGLAGSTDTQYF.

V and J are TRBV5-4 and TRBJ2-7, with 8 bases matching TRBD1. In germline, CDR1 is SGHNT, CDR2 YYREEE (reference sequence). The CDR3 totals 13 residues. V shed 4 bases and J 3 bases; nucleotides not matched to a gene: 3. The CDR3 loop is CASSLDRVYEQYF. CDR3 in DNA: TGTGCCAGCAGCCTGGACAGGGTCTACGAGCAGTACTTC.

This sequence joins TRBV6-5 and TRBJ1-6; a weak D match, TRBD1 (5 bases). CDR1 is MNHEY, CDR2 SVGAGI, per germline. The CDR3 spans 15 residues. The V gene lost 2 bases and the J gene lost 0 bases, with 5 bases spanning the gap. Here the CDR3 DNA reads TGTGCCAGCAGTTACGACAGCTCCTATAATTCACCCCTCCACTTT. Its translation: CASSYDSSYNSPLHF.

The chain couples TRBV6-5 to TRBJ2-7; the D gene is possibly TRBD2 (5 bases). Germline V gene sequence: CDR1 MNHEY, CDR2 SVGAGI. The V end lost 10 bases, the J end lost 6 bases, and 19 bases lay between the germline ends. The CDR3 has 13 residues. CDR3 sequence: CATALKRRGEQYF. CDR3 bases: TGTGCCACCGCCCTAAAGCGCCGGGGCGAGCAGTACTTC.

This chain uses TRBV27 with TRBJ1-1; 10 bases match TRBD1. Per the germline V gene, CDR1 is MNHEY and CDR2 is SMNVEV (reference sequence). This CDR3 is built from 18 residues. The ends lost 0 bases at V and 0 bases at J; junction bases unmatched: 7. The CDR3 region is CASSLSRWDRGLNTEAFF. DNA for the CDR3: TGTGCCAGCAGTTTATCTCGCTGGGACAGGGGATTGAACACTGAAGCTTTCTTT.